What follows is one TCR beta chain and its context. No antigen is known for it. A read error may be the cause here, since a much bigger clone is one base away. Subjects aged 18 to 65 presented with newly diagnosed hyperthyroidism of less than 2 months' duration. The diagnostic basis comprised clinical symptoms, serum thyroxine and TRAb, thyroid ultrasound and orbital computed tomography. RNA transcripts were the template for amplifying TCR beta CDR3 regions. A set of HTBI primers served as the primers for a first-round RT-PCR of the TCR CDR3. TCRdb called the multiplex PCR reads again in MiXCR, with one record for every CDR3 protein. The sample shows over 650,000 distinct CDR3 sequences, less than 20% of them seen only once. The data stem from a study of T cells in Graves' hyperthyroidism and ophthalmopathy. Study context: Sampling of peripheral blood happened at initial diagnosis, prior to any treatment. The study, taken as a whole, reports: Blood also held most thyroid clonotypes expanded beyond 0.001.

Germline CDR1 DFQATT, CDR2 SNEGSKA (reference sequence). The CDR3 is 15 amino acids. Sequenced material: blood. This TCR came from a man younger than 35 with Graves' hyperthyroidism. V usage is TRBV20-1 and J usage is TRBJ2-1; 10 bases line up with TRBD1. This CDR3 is CSTRSGQGYYNEQFF. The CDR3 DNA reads TGCAGTACTAGATCGGGACAGGGGTACTACAATGAGCAGTTCTTC.